One sample yielded the 22 T cell receptor beta chains listed below, sequenced in a study of molecular identifiers for immune sequencing clone quantification. TCRdb redid the calling of the PCR reads with MiXCR, one entry per CDR3 protein. The profile shows about 640,000 distinct CDR3 sequences, about 20% of them singletons. Sequenced material: naive CD8+ T cells from blood, with Jurkat cell RNA spiked in. Specified subset: FACS-sorted CD8+CD4-CCR7+CD45RA+ naive T cells. These receptors came from a human donor in good health. Some libraries in this study had Jurkat cell RNA spiked in.

The chain uses TRBV19 and TRBJ2-2; D call uncertain. This CDR3 is built from 13 residues. Trimming cost V 5 bases and J 3 bases, with 7 bases left between them. CDR1 is LNHDA, CDR2 SQIVND, per germline (reference sequence). DNA for the CDR3: TGTGCCAGTAGTCTCCTTTACACCGGGGAGCTGTTTTTT. This sequence encodes CASSLLYTGELFF.

This clonotype was seen a single time. This may be a read error, as it is one base from a much larger clone. The J gene is TRBJ2-7, the V gene TRBV29-1; TRBD2 matches at 8 bases. The CDR3 spans 12 residues. The germline CDR1 and CDR2 sequences are SQVTM and ANQGSEA. The CDR3, as DNA: TGCGGCGTTACTAGCGGACCCTACGAGCAGTACTTC. Amino acid sequence: CGVTSGPYEQYF.

In regard to this clonotype: Possible read error: a much larger clone is one base away. The chain combines TRBV4-1 with TRBJ1-2; no firm D call. Germline loops: CDR1 MGHRA, CDR2 YSYEKL. The CDR3 length is 14 residues. The CDR3 DNA reads TGCGCCAGCAGCCAGGCGCTACCTAACTATGGCCACACCTTC. This encodes CASSQALPNYGHTF.

The sample holds many counts of this clonotype. V is TRBV30 and J is TRBJ1-1; the match to TRBD1 covers 10 bases. Germline V lookup: CDR1 GTSNPN, CDR2 SVGIG (reference sequence). This CDR3 contains 14 residues. Trimming removed 3 bases from V and 8 bases from J; junction bases left unmatched: 9. This CDR3 reads CAWSTGTGDPEAFF. As DNA, the CDR3 is TGTGCCTGGAGCACCGGGACAGGGGATCCCGAAGCTTTCTTT.

This clonotype occurred many times. This rearrangement joins TRBV12-3 or TRBV12-4 to TRBJ2-5; 8 bases map to TRBD1. After removal of 6 bases from V and 2 bases from J, the junction contained 2 bases not matched to a gene. The CDR3 totals 13 residues. In DNA form, the CDR3 reads TGTGCCAGCAGCCGGGACAGGCAAGAGACCCAGTACTTC. Translated, it gives CASSRDRQETQYF.

This clonotype was observed many times. The chain couples TRBV7-9 to TRBJ2-3; D is perhaps TRBD2 (6 bases). Germline assignment: CDR1 SEHNR and CDR2 FQNEAQ (reference sequence). This CDR3 spans 13 amino acids. The V gene lost 5 bases and the J gene lost 4 bases, with 10 bases spanning the gap. The CDR3 DNA reads TGTGCCAGCAGCCCGGGGGTTTCAGATACGCAGTATTTT. Translated, it gives CASSPGVSDTQYF.

In this sample, this clonotype turned up many times. The V gene is TRBV7-9, the J gene TRBJ2-7, with D maybe TRBD1 (5 bases). The CDR3 length is 13 residues. Germline V gene data show CDR1 as SEHNR and CDR2 as FQNEAQ (reference sequence). Trimming shortened V by 4 bases and J by 4 bases, and 11 bases separated the two germline ends. CDR3 amino acids: CASSSGFGYEQYF. The CDR3 coding sequence is TGTGCCAGCAGCTCAGGGTTCGGGTACGAGCAGTACTTC.

This clonotype showed up many times. The chain combines TRBV20-1 with TRBJ1-4; 8 bases map to TRBD1. CDR3 length equals 15 residues. The V and J ends lost 4 bases and 2 bases, in that order; junction bases with no gene match: 6. Germline CDR1 reads DFQATT; CDR2 reads SNEGSKA (reference sequence). The CDR3 loop reads CSAIGQGGTNEKLFF. CDR3 nucleotide sequence: TGCAGTGCTATTGGACAGGGCGGTACTAATGAAAAACTGTTTTTT.

This clonotype was counted many times. The chain combines TRBV5-1 with TRBJ2-2, with 9 bases identical to TRBD1. Unmatched junction bases numbered 13, after V lost 7 bases and J lost 0 bases. Per the germline V gene, CDR1 is SGHRS and CDR2 is YFSETQ. The CDR3 is 18 amino acids. Here the CDR3 DNA reads TGCGCCAGCGTCCGGGACAGGGCCTTAAGTGCGAACACCGGGGAGCTGTTTTTT. Its protein is CASVRDRALSANTGELFF.

This clonotype was recorded at least ten times. This chain uses TRBV7-2 with TRBJ2-3, with TRBD2 as a possible D gene (6 bases). Germline loops: CDR1 SGHTA, CDR2 FQGNSA. Trimming removed 1 base at V and 0 bases at J, with 11 bases between. CDR3 length: 16 residues. CDR3 protein: CASSLDLGGSTDTQYF. The CDR3 bases are TGTGCCAGCAGCTTAGATCTGGGGGGTAGCACAGATACGCAGTATTTT.

This clonotype was found a few times. This may be a read error: a much more frequent sequence differs by one nucleotide. The chain couples TRBV7-9 to TRBJ2-2; D is unclear. The CDR3 loop spans 15 amino acids. Germline lookup yields CDR1 SEHNR and CDR2 FQNEAQ (reference sequence). The CDR3 region is CAGSRDGWNTGELFF. The CDR3 coding sequence is TGTGCCGGCAGCCGTGACGGATGGAACACCGGGGAGCTGTTTTTT.

Turning to this clonotype: A much larger clone differs by one base, so this may be a read error. The chain has TRBV24-1 and TRBJ2-2, with D maybe TRBD1 (5 bases). The CDR3 is 18 residues long. In germline, CDR1 is KGHDR, CDR2 SFDVKD. CDR3 amino acids: CASSDLRQTVQAPGELFF. As DNA, the CDR3 is TGTGCCTCCAGTGATTTAAGGCAGACAGTTCAAGCACCCGGGGAGCTGTTTTTT.

The J gene is TRBJ1-1, the V gene TRBV9, with D tentatively TRBD1 (6 bases). Germline lookup yields CDR1 SGDLS and CDR2 YYNGEE. V lost 0 bases, J lost 1 base, and 7 bases lay in between. CDR3 length equals 14 residues. The CDR3 reads CASSVGQANTEAFF. The CDR3 bases are TGTGCCAGCAGCGTAGGACAGGCGAACACTGAAGCTTTCTTT.

There are a few counts of this clonotype. The chain links TRBV14 to TRBJ2-3, with TRBD2 as a possible D gene (5 bases). Germline V CDR1 and CDR2: SGHDN, FVKESK. CDR3 length: 17 amino acids. Trimming left V 1 base short and J 2 bases short, with 16 bases between. The CDR3 coding sequence is TGTGCCAGCAGCCAAGCCGGGCTAGCCCTATACACAGATACGCAGTATTTT. Its translation is CASSQAGLALYTDTQYF.

This clonotype was counted at least ten times. Its ends do not fully match the called genes, so a read error is possible. The chain has TRBV5-1 and TRBJ2-2; D ambiguous. This CDR3 is 14 amino acids long. The germline V gene has CDR1 SGHRS and CDR2 YFSETQ. CDR3 DNA: TGTGCCAGCAGTTTAACACCGAACACCGGGGAGCTGTTTTTT. Translated, it gives CASSLTPNTGELFF. The entire variable domain, with the rest obtained from reference TRBV5-1 and TRBJ2-2, is as follows: KAGVTQTPRYLIKTRGQQVTLSCSPISGHRSVSWYQQTPGQGLQFLFEYFSETQRNKGNFPGRFSGRQFSNSRSEMNVSTLELGDSALYLCASSLTPNTGELFFGEGSRLTVL.

The V and J genes are TRBV27 and TRBJ2-7; 8 bases are a match to TRBD2. V gave up 6 bases and J gave up 1 base; unmatched junction bases: 8. The length of the CDR3 is 15 residues. Germline V gene data show CDR1 as MNHEY and CDR2 as SMNVEV (reference sequence). The CDR3 DNA reads as TGTGCCAGCAGCTGGGGGGGACTAGGGTCCTACGAGCAGTACTTC. It codes for CASSWGGLGSYEQYF.

Note on this clonotype: A much larger clone is a single base away; this may be a read error. The chain is built from TRBV20-1 and TRBJ1-1, with a tentative D call TRBD1 (6 bases). The CDR3 length is 14 residues. The germline V gene has CDR1 DFQATT and CDR2 SNEGSKA (reference sequence). The CDR3: CSARVRGGLTEALF. The DNA of the CDR3 is TGCAGTGCACGAGTTAGGGGGGGCTTAACTGAAGCTCTCTTT.

The V call is TRBV5-1, the J call TRBJ1-1; D is ambiguous. Germline CDR1 SGHRS, CDR2 YFSETQ. V was clipped by 1 base and J by 0 bases, with 7 bases between them. The CDR3 has 14 residues. The CDR3 sequence: CASSLREMNTEAFF. CDR3 bases: TGCGCCAGCAGCTTGCGGGAGATGAACACTGAAGCTTTCTTT.

J is TRBJ2-2 and V is TRBV28, with D possibly being TRBD1 (6 bases). Trimming removed 6 bases at V and 7 bases at J, with 15 bases between. Germline CDR1 MDHEN, CDR2 SYDVKM. The length of the CDR3 is 14 residues. CDR3 DNA: TGTGCCAGCAGACCAGACAGGACAGACGGGGAGCTGTTTTTT. Its protein is CASRPDRTDGELFF.

Remarks on this clonotype: Possible read error: a much larger clone is one base away. The CDR3 bases are TGTGCCGGCAGTTTGGCGACAGGGCCTAATGAAAAACTGTTTTTT. This gives the protein CAGSLATGPNEKLFF. This chain joins TRBV28 and TRBJ1-4; 7 nucleotides align to TRBD1. Germline V gives CDR1 MDHEN, CDR2 SYDVKM. This CDR3 spans 15 amino acids.

Many counts were recorded for this clonotype. As DNA, the CDR3 is TGTGCCAGCAGCCTTATGCTGGGCGATACCTACGAGCAGTACTTC. Translating it yields CASSLMLGDTYEQYF. V and J are TRBV11-2 and TRBJ2-7; D remains ambiguous. This CDR3 has 15 amino acids. Germline CDR1 is SGHAT and CDR2 is FQNNGV. The germline V and J ends were trimmed by 5 bases and 2 bases, with 16 bases remaining between them. The full variable domain, in which reference TRBV11-2 and TRBJ2-7 provide the parts outside the CDR3, is EAGVAQSPRYKIIEKRQSVAFWCNPISGHATLYWYQQILGQGPKLLIQFQNNGVVDDSQLPKDRFSAERLKGVDSTLKIQPAKLEDSAVYLCASSLMLGDTYEQYFGPGTRLTVT.

This clonotype has a count of ten or more. The chain employs TRBV4-3 and TRBJ2-7; the match to TRBD1 covers 8 bases. The V and J ends lost 4 bases and 6 bases, in that order; junction bases with no gene match: 8. The germline V gene has CDR1 LGHNA and CDR2 YSLEER. This CDR3 contains 14 residues. The CDR3 DNA reads as TGCGCCAGCAGCCCCAGGGGGCTCTCCGGCGAGCAGTACTTC. Its protein is CASSPRGLSGEQYF.